This T cell receptor (beta chain) derives from a study of vaccination effects on CD4 cells after COVID-19. Study in general: Subjects were given two BNT162b2 or mRNA-1273 vaccine doses.

Under the ViraFEST assay, PBMC were stimulated with viral peptide pools so that antigen-specific CD4+ T cells expanded. Sequencing was performed afterwards. At the end of around eleven days of culture, CD4+ T cells were isolated. Absence of prior SARS-CoV-2 infection characterized the vaccine recipients, who showed negative nucleocapsid antibodies. PBMC were cultured at fewer than 2.5 million per well with around 10 IU/ml IL-2 and about 9.2 ug/ml peptides. Cells had half their medium changed to IL-2 medium on days 3 and 7. General study points: Late post-vaccination, clones induced by infection and those induced by vaccine underwent marked clonal contraction.

Using immunoSEQ multiplex PCR, the repertoire was profiled, and TCRdb retains in-frame clones only, with some absent. Here the sample spans some 70,000 clones, about four fifths being singletons. V lost 0 bases, J lost 2 bases, and 10 bases lay in between. Germline V gene lookup returns CDR1 SGHDN and CDR2 FVKESK. This CDR3 has 15 residues. This clone was seen a handful of times. The target antigen is unknown. This material consisted of CD4+ T cells from PBMCs cultured with SARS-CoV-2 spike peptides, taken before COVID-19 vaccination. This receptor was obtained from a human donor who received a COVID-19 vaccine. The rearrangement uses TRBV14 and TRBJ1-2, with D possibly TRBD1 on 6 matching bases. This chain's CDR3 is CASSQDGGPNYGYTF. The CDR3 DNA reads TGTGCCAGCAGCCAAGATGGGGGGCCGAACTATGGCTACACCTTC.